This T cell receptor (beta chain) derives from a study of identical twins. Study-level results: In cord blood, abundant beta clonotypes had fewer insertions; memory showed no trend.

This clonotype has a count of ten or more. Antigen: not known. TCRdb itself ran the 5' RACE reads through MiXCR, one entry per CDR3 protein. This table holds 210,000 or so distinct CDR3 sequences, approximately 16% found once. J lost 3 bases, V lost 1 base, and 0 bases had no gene match. The CDR3 covers 15 residues. Germline V lookup: CDR1 SEHNR, CDR2 FQNEAQ (reference sequence). These data also formed part of another study, on T cells expressing NK-cell markers. As that report states: Each TCR beta repertoire originated in sorted T cells that were CD3+CD56+NKG2C+, CD3+CD56+NKG2C- or CD3+CD56-NKG2C+. The eight sequenced donors comprised seven who were HCMV-seropositive and one who was seronegative.

Sequencing input: CD8+ T cells sorted from blood. The clonotype originates from a woman younger than 30 in good health. This chain connects TRBV7-9 to TRBJ2-3, with TRBD2 matching 11 bases. CDR3 in amino acids: CASSLGLAGTDTQYF. The CDR3 DNA reads TGTGCCAGCAGCTTAGGACTAGCGGGAACAGATACGCAGTATTTT.